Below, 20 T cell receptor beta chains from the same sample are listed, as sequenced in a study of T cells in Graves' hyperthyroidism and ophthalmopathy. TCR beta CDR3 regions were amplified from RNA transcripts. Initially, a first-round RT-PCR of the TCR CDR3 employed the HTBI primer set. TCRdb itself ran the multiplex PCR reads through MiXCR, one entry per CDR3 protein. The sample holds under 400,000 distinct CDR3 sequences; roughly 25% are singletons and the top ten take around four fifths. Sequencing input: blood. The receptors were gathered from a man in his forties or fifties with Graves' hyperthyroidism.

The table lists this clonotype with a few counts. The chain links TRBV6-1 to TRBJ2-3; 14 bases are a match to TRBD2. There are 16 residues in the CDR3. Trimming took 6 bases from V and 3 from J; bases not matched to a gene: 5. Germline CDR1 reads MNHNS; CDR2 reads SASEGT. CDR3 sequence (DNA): TGTGCCAGCAGGCCCGGGACTAGCGGGAGAACAGATACGCAGTATTTT. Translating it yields CASRPGTSGRTDTQYF.

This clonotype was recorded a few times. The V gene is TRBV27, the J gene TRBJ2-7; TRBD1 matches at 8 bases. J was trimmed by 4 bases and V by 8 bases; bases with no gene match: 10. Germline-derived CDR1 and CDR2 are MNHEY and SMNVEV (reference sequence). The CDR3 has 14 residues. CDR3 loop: CASSAGGQGYEQYF. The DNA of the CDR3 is TGTGCCAGCTCTGCGGGCGGACAGGGTTACGAGCAGTACTTC.

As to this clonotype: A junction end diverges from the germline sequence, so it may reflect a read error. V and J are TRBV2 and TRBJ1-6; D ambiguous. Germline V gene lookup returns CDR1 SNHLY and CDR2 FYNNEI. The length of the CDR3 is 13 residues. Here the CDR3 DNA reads TGTGCCACCCGCCACTCCCATAATTCACCCCTCCACTTT. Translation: CATRHSHNSPLHF.

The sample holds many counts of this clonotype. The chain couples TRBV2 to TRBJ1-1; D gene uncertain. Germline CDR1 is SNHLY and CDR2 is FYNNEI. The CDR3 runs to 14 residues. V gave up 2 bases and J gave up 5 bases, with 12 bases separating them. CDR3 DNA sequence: TGTGCCAGCAGTGAAATCGCCTCGGGGACTGAAGCTTTCTTT. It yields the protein CASSEIASGTEAFF.

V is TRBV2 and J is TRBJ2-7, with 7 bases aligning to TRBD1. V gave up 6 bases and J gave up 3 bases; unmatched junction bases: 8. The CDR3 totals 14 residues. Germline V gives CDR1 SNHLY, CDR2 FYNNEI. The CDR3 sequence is CASRSPGQSYEQYF. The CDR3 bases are TGTGCCAGCAGGAGTCCGGGACAGAGCTACGAGCAGTACTTC. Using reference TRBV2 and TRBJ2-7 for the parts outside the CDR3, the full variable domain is EPEVTQTPSHQVTQMGQEVILRCVPISNHLYFYWYRQILGQKVEFLVSFYNNEISEKSEIFDDQFSVERPDGSNFTLKIRSTKLEDSAMYFCASRSPGQSYEQYFGPGTRLTVT.

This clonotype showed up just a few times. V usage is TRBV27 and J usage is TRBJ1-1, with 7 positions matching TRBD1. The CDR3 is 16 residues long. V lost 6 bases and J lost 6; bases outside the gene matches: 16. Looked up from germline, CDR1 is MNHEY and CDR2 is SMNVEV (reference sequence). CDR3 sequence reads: CASSQYTPRDSPEAFF. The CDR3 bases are TGTGCCAGCAGCCAATATACACCTCGGGACAGCCCTGAAGCTTTCTTT.

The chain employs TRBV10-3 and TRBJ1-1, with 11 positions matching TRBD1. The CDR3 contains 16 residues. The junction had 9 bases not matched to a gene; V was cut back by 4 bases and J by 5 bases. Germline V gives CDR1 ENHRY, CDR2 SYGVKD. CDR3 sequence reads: CAISGPGQGVLTEAFF. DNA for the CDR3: TGTGCCATCAGTGGACCGGGACAGGGGGTCTTAACTGAAGCTTTCTTT.

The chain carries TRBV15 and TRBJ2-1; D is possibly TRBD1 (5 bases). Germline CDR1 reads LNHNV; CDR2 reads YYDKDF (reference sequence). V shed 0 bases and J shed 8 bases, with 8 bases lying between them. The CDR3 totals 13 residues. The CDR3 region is CATSRDRGDEQFF. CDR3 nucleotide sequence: TGTGCCACCAGCAGAGATAGGGGCGATGAGCAGTTCTTC.

CDR3 residues: CASSLGGAEGYTF. The DNA of the CDR3 is TGTGCCAGCAGCTTAGGGGGCGCGGAAGGCTACACCTTC. V is TRBV14 and J is TRBJ1-2; 7 nucleotides match TRBD1. V was pared by 5 bases and J by 8 bases, with 8 bases of the junction left unmatched. The CDR3 sequence is 13 residues long. Germline V gene lookup returns CDR1 SGHDN and CDR2 FVKESK.

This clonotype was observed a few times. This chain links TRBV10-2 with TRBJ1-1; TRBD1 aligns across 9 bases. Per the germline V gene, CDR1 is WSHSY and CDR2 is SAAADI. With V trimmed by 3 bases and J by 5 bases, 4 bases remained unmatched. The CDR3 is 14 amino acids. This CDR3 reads CASSDLDRGTEAFF. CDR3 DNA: TGCGCCAGCAGTGATTTGGACAGGGGAACTGAAGCTTTCTTT.

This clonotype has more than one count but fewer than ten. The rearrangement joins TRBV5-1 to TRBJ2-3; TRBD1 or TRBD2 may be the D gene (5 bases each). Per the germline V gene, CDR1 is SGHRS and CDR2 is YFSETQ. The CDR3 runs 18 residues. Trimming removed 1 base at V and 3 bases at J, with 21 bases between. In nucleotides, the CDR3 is TGCGCCAGCAGCTTGAGAACCCTCCGGGACCGGATTACAGATACGCAGTATTTT. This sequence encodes CASSLRTLRDRITDTQYF.

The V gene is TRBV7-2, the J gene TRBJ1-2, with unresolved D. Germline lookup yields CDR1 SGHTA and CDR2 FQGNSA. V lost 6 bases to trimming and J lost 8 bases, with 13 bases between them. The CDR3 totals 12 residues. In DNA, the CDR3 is TGTGCCAGCAGTTCGGGTCTGGGAGGCTACACCTTC. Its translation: CASSSGLGGYTF.

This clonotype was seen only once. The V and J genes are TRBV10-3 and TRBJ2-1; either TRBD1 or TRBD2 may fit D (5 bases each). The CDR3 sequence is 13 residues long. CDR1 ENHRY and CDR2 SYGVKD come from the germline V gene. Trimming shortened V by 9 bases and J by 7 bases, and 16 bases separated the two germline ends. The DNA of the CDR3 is TGTGCCATAGGTGAGGGGATAGGGAATGAGCAGTTCTTC. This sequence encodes CAIGEGIGNEQFF.

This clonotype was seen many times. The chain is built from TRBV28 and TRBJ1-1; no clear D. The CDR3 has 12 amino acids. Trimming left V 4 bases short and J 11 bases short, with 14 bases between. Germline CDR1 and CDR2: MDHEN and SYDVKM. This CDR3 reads CASSSGTLTAFF. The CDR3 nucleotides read TGTGCCAGCAGTTCCGGCACCCTTACGGCTTTCTTT.

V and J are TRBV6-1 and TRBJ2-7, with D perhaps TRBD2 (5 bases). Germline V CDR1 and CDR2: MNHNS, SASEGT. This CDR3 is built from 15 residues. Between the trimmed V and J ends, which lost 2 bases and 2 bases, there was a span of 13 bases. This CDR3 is CASSESLTTAYEQYF. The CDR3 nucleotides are TGTGCCAGCAGTGAATCCCTGACTACGGCCTACGAGCAGTACTTC.

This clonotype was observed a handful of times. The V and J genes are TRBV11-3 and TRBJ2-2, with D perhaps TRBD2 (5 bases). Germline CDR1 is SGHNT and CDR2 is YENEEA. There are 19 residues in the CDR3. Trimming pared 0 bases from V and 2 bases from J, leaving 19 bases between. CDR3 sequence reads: CASSLDGRWRISNTGELFF. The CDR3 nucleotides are TGTGCCAGCAGCTTAGACGGCAGGTGGAGGATTTCAAACACCGGGGAGCTGTTTTTT.

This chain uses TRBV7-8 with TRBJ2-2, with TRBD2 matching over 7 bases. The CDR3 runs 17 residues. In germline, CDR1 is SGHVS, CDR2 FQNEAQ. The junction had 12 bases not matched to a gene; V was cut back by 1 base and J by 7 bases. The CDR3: CASSLVSAGASGGELFF. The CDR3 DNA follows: TGTGCCAGCAGCTTAGTTTCGGCGGGAGCATCGGGCGGGGAGCTGTTTTTT.

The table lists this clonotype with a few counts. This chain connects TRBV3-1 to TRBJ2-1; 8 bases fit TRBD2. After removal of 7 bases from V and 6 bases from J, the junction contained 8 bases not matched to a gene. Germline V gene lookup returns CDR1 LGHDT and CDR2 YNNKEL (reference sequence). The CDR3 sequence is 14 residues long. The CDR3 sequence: CASTPGGDLNEQFF. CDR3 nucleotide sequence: TGTGCCAGCACCCCCGGGGGGGACCTCAATGAGCAGTTCTTC.

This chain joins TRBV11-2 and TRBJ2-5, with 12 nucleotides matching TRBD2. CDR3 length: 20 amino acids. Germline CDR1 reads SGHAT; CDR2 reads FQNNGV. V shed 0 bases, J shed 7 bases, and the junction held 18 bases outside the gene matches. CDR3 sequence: CASSLDLTSGREGSRRTQYF. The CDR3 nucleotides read TGTGCCAGCAGCTTAGATCTGACTAGCGGGAGAGAGGGATCTCGGAGGACCCAGTACTTC.

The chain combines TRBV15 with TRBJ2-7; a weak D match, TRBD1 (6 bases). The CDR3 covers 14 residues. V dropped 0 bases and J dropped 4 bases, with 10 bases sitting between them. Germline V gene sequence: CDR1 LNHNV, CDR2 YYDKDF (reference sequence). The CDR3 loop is CATSRDPRGYEQYF. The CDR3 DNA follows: TGTGCCACCAGCAGAGACCCCAGGGGTTACGAGCAGTACTTC. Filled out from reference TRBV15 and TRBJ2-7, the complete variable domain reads DAMVIQNPRYQVTQFGKPVTLSCSQTLNHNVMYWYQQKSSQAPKLLFHYYDKDFNNEADTPDNFQSRRPNTSFCFLDIRSPGLGDTAMYLCATSRDPRGYEQYFGPGTRLTVT.